One and the same sample provided the 27 T cell receptor beta chains below, sequenced in a study of T cell repertoires in cytomegalovirus infection. TCRdb used MiXCR to reprocess the reads, holding one entry per CDR3 protein. The sample comprises roughly 630,000 distinct CDR3 sequences, 20% to 25% of which are singletons, and under 8.5% rests with the top ten. Sequencing was done on a sample of CD8+ T cells from PBMCs. These receptors came from a human donor in good health (CMV status not recorded). Some clones in this sample may be carry-over from other donors' samples.

This sequence joins TRBV15 and TRBJ2-7, with D unresolved. The germline V and J ends were trimmed by 5 bases and 6 bases, with 14 bases remaining between them. This CDR3 is built from 13 residues. Germline lookup yields CDR1 LNHNV and CDR2 YYDKDF (reference sequence). CDR3 amino acids: CATSEKGSSEQYV. The CDR3 DNA sequence: TGTGCCACCAGCGAGAAAGGGTCGAGCGAGCAGTACGTC.

This clonotype was seen a handful of times. The chain uses TRBV7-9 and TRBJ1-1; weak D call: TRBD1 (6 bases). V was cut by 5 bases and J by 6 bases, with 13 bases left in between. Germline V CDR1 and CDR2: SEHNR, FQNEAQ (reference sequence). The CDR3 spans 13 residues. The CDR3 nucleotides are TGTGCCAGCAGCGGGGGGGGGCACGCTGAAGCTTTCTTT. It yields the protein CASSGGGHAEAFF.

This chain connects TRBV19 to TRBJ2-7; 11 bases are a match to TRBD1. The CDR3 sequence is 15 residues long. After removal of 5 bases from V and 4 bases from J, the junction contained 7 bases not matched to a gene. In germline, CDR1 is LNHDA, CDR2 SQIVND (reference sequence). CDR3 coding DNA: TGTGCCAGTAGTGTCGCAGGACAGGGGGCTTACGAGCAGTACTTC. This gives the protein CASSVAGQGAYEQYF.

This clonotype was found many times. The chain recombines TRBV12-3 or TRBV12-4 with TRBJ2-1; TRBD1 matches at 9 bases. The CDR3 extends over 14 amino acids. Trimming took 6 bases from V and 8 from J; bases not matched to a gene: 8. The CDR3 protein is CASRPGTGIYEQFF. Written as DNA, the CDR3 is TGTGCCAGCAGACCCGGGACAGGGATTTATGAGCAGTTCTTC.

This clonotype showed up just a few times. The rearrangement joins TRBV7-9 to TRBJ2-5, with D unresolved. V lost 5 bases to trimming and J lost 0 bases, with 13 bases between them. The CDR3 has 15 residues. The germline CDR1 and CDR2 sequences are SEHNR and FQNEAQ (reference sequence). The CDR3 spells CASSKLSTYQETQYF. The CDR3 region has the DNA TGTGCCAGCAGCAAGCTTTCGACGTACCAAGAGACCCAGTACTTC.

Many counts were recorded for this clonotype. V and J are TRBV7-2 and TRBJ2-3; perhaps TRBD2 as D (6 bases). The germline gives CDR1 SGHTA, CDR2 FQGNSA. V dropped 3 bases and J dropped 0 bases, with 25 bases sitting between them. This CDR3 has 20 amino acids. DNA for the CDR3: TGTGCCAGCAGCTTCCCAATCACTGACGGGGGTCCCCCTAGCACAGATACGCAGTATTTT. This translates into CASSFPITDGGPPSTDTQYF.

The CDR3: CASSYSSSGNNEQFF. CDR3 nucleotides: TGTGCCAGCAGTTACTCATCTAGCGGAAACAATGAGCAGTTCTTC. The chain employs TRBV6-5 and TRBJ2-1; the match to TRBD2 covers 7 bases. V was pared by 0 bases and J by 5 bases, with 4 bases of the junction left unmatched. Per the germline V gene, CDR1 is MNHEY and CDR2 is SVGAGI. The CDR3 contains 15 residues.

The V and J genes are TRBV9 and TRBJ1-2; D gene ambiguous. Germline V gives CDR1 SGDLS, CDR2 YYNGEE. This CDR3 has 14 residues. Between the trimmed V and J ends, which lost 1 base and 8 bases, there was a span of 15 bases. The CDR3 region is CASSVMGRRNGYTF. CDR3 bases: TGTGCCAGCAGCGTAATGGGCAGGCGTAACGGCTACACCTTC.

The table lists this clonotype with a few counts. The V gene is TRBV10-3, the J gene TRBJ2-1, with a weak D call TRBD1 (5 bases). This CDR3 has 12 residues. Trimming removed 4 bases at V and 12 bases at J, with 13 bases between. The germline gives CDR1 ENHRY, CDR2 SYGVKD. The CDR3 region is CAISAPQGGQFF. CDR3 sequence (DNA): TGTGCCATCAGTGCCCCCCAGGGCGGGCAGTTCTTC.

This clonotype was picked up many times. The chain links TRBV7-2 to TRBJ1-3; D is perhaps TRBD1 (5 bases). V lost 3 bases, J lost 0 bases, and 9 bases lay in between. CDR1 is SGHTA, CDR2 FQGNSA, per germline. The CDR3 has 15 residues. The DNA for the CDR3 is TGTGCCAGCAGCTTCTGGGACGGCTCTGGAAACACCATATATTTT. Translation: CASSFWDGSGNTIYF.

The chain recombines TRBV5-5 with TRBJ2-7; D ambiguous. Germline-derived CDR1 and CDR2 are SGHKS and YYEKEE (reference sequence). The CDR3 consists of 12 residues. Trimming pared 2 bases from V and 9 bases from J, leaving 12 bases between. CDR3 DNA sequence: TGTGCCAGCAGCTTTCCTGGGCCGTGGCAGTACGTC. Translating it yields CASSFPGPWQYV.

V usage is TRBV7-9 and J usage is TRBJ2-5; 9 bases match TRBD1. The ends lost 5 bases at V and 3 bases at J; junction bases unmatched: 4. Germline V gene sequence: CDR1 SEHNR, CDR2 FQNEAQ (reference sequence). This CDR3 comprises 14 residues. The CDR3 DNA reads TGTGCCAGCAGCGACCGGGACAGGGAAGAGACCCAGTACTTC. This codes for CASSDRDREETQYF.

This clonotype was found many times. The chain joins TRBV7-2 to TRBJ2-1; 8 nucleotides align to TRBD2. The V segment lost 1 base and the J segment 8 bases; nucleotides outside the gene matches: 4. The CDR3 consists of 14 residues. Germline V CDR1 and CDR2: SGHTA, FQGNSA. CDR3 coding DNA: TGTGCCAGCAGCTTAGGCGGGGGGCCGCATGAGCAGTTCTTC. Protein: CASSLGGGPHEQFF. Full variable domain (missing parts from reference TRBV7-2 and TRBJ2-1): GAGVSQSPSNKVTEKGKDVELRCDPISGHTALYWYRQSLGQGLEFLIYFQGNSAPDKSGLPSDRFSAERTGGSVSTLTIQRTQQEDSAVYLCASSLGGGPHEQFFGPGTRLTVL.

The V gene is TRBV25-1, the J gene TRBJ2-7; D is undetermined. Between the trimmed V and J ends, which lost 6 bases and 6 bases, there was a span of 6 bases. The V gene's germline CDR1 is MGHDK and CDR2 SYGVNS. This CDR3 has 10 residues. This chain's CDR3 is CASRRGEQYF. CDR3 nucleotides: TGTGCCAGCAGACGCGGCGAGCAGTACTTC.

The CDR3 DNA reads as TGTGCCAGCTTCGGACAGGGATCGTGGTCGGACACCGGGGAGCTGTTTTTT. Translated: CASFGQGSWSDTGELFF. The chain has TRBV6-8 and TRBJ2-2; 8 bases line up with TRBD1. This CDR3 is built from 17 residues. Germline V gene lookup returns CDR1 MNHGY and CDR2 SAAAGT. Trimming removed 8 bases from V and 3 bases from J; junction bases left unmatched: 14.

This clonotype was observed a few times. The chain joins TRBV6-2 or TRBV6-3 to TRBJ1-1; the D is unclear. Trimming shortened V by 5 bases and J by 1 base, and 8 bases separated the two germline ends. The germline gives CDR1 MNHEY, CDR2 SVGEGT. The length of the CDR3 is 13 residues. The CDR3 here is CASSETRNTEAFF. The CDR3 DNA reads as TGTGCCAGCAGTGAGACACGGAACACTGAAGCTTTCTTT.

The rearrangement uses TRBV5-5 and TRBJ2-1, with 9 bases matching TRBD2. With V trimmed by 4 bases and J by 9 bases, 14 bases remained unmatched. CDR1 and CDR2 from the germline V gene are SGHKS and YYEKEE (reference sequence). This CDR3 region has 16 residues. The CDR3 coding sequence is TGTGCCAGCAGCCCCAAGGCGGGGGGGCTGCTTATTGAGCAGTTCTTC. Translation gives CASSPKAGGLLIEQFF.

In nucleotides, the CDR3 is TGTGCCAGCAACGAGGGACTAGCGGACGCCGGGGAGCTGTTTTTT. This gives the protein CASNEGLADAGELFF. V gene TRBV9 combines with J gene TRBJ2-2; 11 bases are shared with TRBD2. This CDR3 comprises 15 residues. The V segment lost 6 bases and the J segment 6 bases; nucleotides outside the gene matches: 7. In germline, CDR1 is SGDLS, CDR2 YYNGEE.

This clonotype was observed at least ten times. The gene calls are TRBV7-2 and TRBJ1-6; TRBD1 aligns across 7 bases. Germline V gene data show CDR1 as SGHTA and CDR2 as FQGNSA. This CDR3 has 16 amino acids. The V gene end was trimmed by 1 base and the J gene end by 2 bases; junction bases not matched to a gene: 2. CDR3 nucleotides: TGTGCCAGCAGCTTAGTCCAGGGGGCCTATAATTCACCCCTCCACTTT. It yields the protein CASSLVQGAYNSPLHF.

On this clonotype itself: With a much larger clone just one base away, this may be a read error. V usage is TRBV7-2 and J usage is TRBJ2-1, with a weak D call TRBD2 (6 bases). Per germline, CDR1 SGHTA and CDR2 FQGNSA. The CDR3 length is 14 residues. CDR3 region: CVSHDGSSYNEQFF. As DNA, the CDR3 is TGTGTCAGCCACGACGGGAGCTCCTACAATGAGCAGTTCTTC.

As regards this clonotype: This may come from a read error, since a much larger clone is one base off. The V gene is TRBV27, the J gene TRBJ2-1, with 8 bases fitting TRBD2. Germline loops: CDR1 MNHEY, CDR2 SMNVEV (reference sequence). V shed 3 bases and J 7 bases; nucleotides not matched to a gene: 5. This CDR3 comprises 14 residues. The CDR3 is CASSFWRGANEQFF. The DNA for the CDR3 is TGTGCCAGCAGTTTTTGGCGGGGGGCGAATGAGCAGTTCTTC.

DNA of the CDR3: TGTGCCAGCAGTACTCCCGGAACGACAGTCTACGAGCAGTACTTC. Protein product: CASSTPGTTVYEQYF. V gene TRBV6-6 combines with J gene TRBJ2-7; D is perhaps TRBD1 (5 bases). Trimming removed 5 bases from V and 3 bases from J, with 17 bases in between. Looked up from germline, CDR1 is MNHNY and CDR2 is SVGAGI (reference sequence). The CDR3 spans 15 residues.

The CDR3 protein is CASSQDWPGGYNEQFF. The CDR3 DNA reads as TGTGCCAGCAGCCAAGATTGGCCAGGGGGATACAATGAGCAGTTCTTC. The chain employs TRBV14 and TRBJ2-1, with TRBD1 identical over 7 bases. Germline-derived CDR1 and CDR2 are SGHDN and FVKESK. J gave up 4 bases and V 0 bases, and 6 bases lay outside the gene matches. This CDR3 comprises 16 residues.

This clonotype showed up just a few times. V and J are TRBV29-1 and TRBJ2-7; 9 bases fit TRBD1. CDR1 is SQVTM, CDR2 ANQGSEA, per germline. The CDR3 runs 13 residues. V shed 7 bases and J 0 bases; nucleotides not matched to a gene: 4. The CDR3 coding sequence is TGCAGCGGGGGGACAGGGAGCTCCTACGAGCAGTACTTC. Its protein is CSGGTGSSYEQYF.

This clonotype was counted between two and nine times. The chain has TRBV5-1 and TRBJ1-5, with TRBD1 as a possible D gene (6 bases). The length of the CDR3 is 16 residues. Germline V lookup: CDR1 SGHRS, CDR2 YFSETQ. The germline V and J ends were trimmed by 4 bases and 4 bases, with 18 bases remaining between them. CDR3 coding DNA: TGCGCCAGCAGCGACGGTTTGGGGGGGCTGAATCAGCCCCAGCATTTT. Translating gives CASSDGLGGLNQPQHF. The variable domain in full, with the rest retrieved from reference TRBV5-1 and TRBJ1-5, is KAGVTQTPRYLIKTRGQQVTLSCSPISGHRSVSWYQQTPGQGLQFLFEYFSETQRNKGNFPGRFSGRQFSNSRSEMNVSTLELGDSALYLCASSDGLGGLNQPQHFGDGTRLSIL.

The chain employs TRBV6-6 and TRBJ2-5, with D unclear. V was shortened by 1 base and J by 7 bases, with 16 bases between the two germline ends. This CDR3 region has 15 residues. Germline V gene sequence: CDR1 MNHNY, CDR2 SVGAGI (reference sequence). The CDR3 sequence: CASSYYDGMYGTQYF. Here the CDR3 DNA reads TGTGCCAGCAGTTACTACGACGGAATGTACGGGACCCAGTACTTC.

Ten or more counts support this clonotype. J is TRBJ2-7 and V is TRBV7-9; unclear D gene. Trimming stripped 2 bases from V and 0 bases from J, with 14 bases between. Germline lookup yields CDR1 SEHNR and CDR2 FQNEAQ (reference sequence). This CDR3 is 16 amino acids long. For the CDR3, the DNA is TGTGCCAGCAGCTTACCCACAGAAGTCTTCTCCTACGAGCAGTACGTC. Residues: CASSLPTEVFSYEQYV.